The clone carrying this T cell receptor beta chain was picked up one time. The target antigen is unknown. Per germline, CDR1 MDHEN and CDR2 SYDVKM. Losses at the gene ends were 0 bases for V and 6 bases for J; bases not matched to a gene: 8. This CDR3 is 15 amino acids long. The data were obtained in a study of OX40 agonist ivuxolimab in advanced cancers. Measured with immunoSEQ multiplex PCR; TCRdb has only the in-frame clones, and not every one. The table includes about 20,000 clones, approximately 82% detected once. Notes on the study in general: Certain nonresponders additionally had low normalized T-cell clonal expansion.

The sample consisted of CD4+ or CD8+ T cells sorted from blood, taken in a trial of the OX40 agonist ivuxolimab. This sequence joins TRBV28 and TRBJ2-7; 7 bases match TRBD1. The receptor was derived from an adult with an advanced solid tumor such as melanoma, head and neck, liver or kidney cancer. DNA of the CDR3: TGTGCCAGCAGTTTATGGTCGACAGGGATGGGCGAGCAGTACTTC. Translating gives CASSLWSTGMGEQYF.